This is a list of T cell receptor beta chains from one sample in a study of read filtering for tumor transcriptome and immune sequencing. MiXCR, run by TCRdb on the reads, gives a single entry per CDR3 protein. The sample contains 120,000 or so distinct CDR3 sequences, 10% to 15% of which appear only once. The sample comprised a population of CD138-negative cells sorted from bone marrow. These receptor sequences come from a donor aged 40 or older with multiple myeloma. Both conserved end residues are part of each CDR3. Fields, in order: J gene, V gene, D gene, clone size, CDR3 protein, CDR3 DNA. The D gene is left open where the match is weak. Only some rows state a clone size, as once, few, many or a class for expanded clones.

TRBJ2-2	TRBV19	NA	many	CASSIQTTTGELFF	TGTGCCAGTAGTATACAAACTACTACCGGGGAGCTGTTTTTT
TRBJ2-3	TRBV28	NA	NA	CTSIQGRTPITDTQYF	TGTACCAGCATTCAGGGGCGAACCCCAATTACAGATACGCAGTATTTT
TRBJ2-1	TRBV18	TRBD2	many	CASSPPTSGRGEQFF	TGTGCCAGCTCACCACCGACTAGCGGGAGGGGTGAGCAGTTCTTC
TRBJ2-7	TRBV5-1	NA	many	CASSLDGRSSYEQYF	TGCGCCAGCAGCTTGGATGGACGAAGCTCCTACGAGCAGTACTTC
TRBJ2-1	TRBV7-8	NA	many	CASSWSNEQFF	TGTGCCAGCAGCTGGAGCAATGAGCAGTTCTTC
TRBJ2-3	TRBV6-6	NA	many	CASSYPTVWTPPDTQYF	TGTGCCAGCAGTTACCCTACGGTTTGGACGCCCCCAGATACGCAGTATTTT
TRBJ2-5	TRBV19	TRBD1	few	CASRRRQGAGETQYF	TGTGCCAGTAGAAGGCGGCAGGGGGCTGGTGAGACCCAGTACTTC
TRBJ2-1	TRBV19	NA	few	CASSEGHNEQFF	TGTGCCAGTAGTGAAGGGCACAATGAGCAGTTCTTC
TRBJ2-1	TRBV10-3	NA	many	CAISERGTQDATGNEQFF	TGTGCCATCAGTGAGAGGGGCACACAGGACGCGACAGGAAATGAGCAGTTCTTC
TRBJ2-2	TRBV19	TRBD2	many	CASSAPGLLTGELFF	TGTGCCAGTAGTGCTCCGGGACTACTCACCGGGGAGCTGTTTTTT
TRBJ2-4	TRBV2	NA	many	CASSEERGLNIQYF	TGTGCCAGCAGTGAGGAGAGAGGGTTGAACATTCAGTACTTC
TRBJ1-4	TRBV6-5	NA	many	CASSYGGQLNEKLFF	TGTGCCAGCAGTTATGGCGGACAGCTCAATGAAAAACTGTTTTTT
TRBJ1-3	TRBV7-2	TRBD1	NA	CASSRQGSGNTIYF	TGTGCCAGCAGCCGACAGGGGTCGGGAAACACCATATATTTT
TRBJ2-3	TRBV5-1	NA	NA	CASSSAADTQYF	TGCGCCAGCAGCTCGGCGGCAGATACGCAGTATTTT
TRBJ1-2	TRBV5-1	NA	many	CASSKDGDGYTF	TGCGCCAGCAGCAAGGACGGAGATGGCTACACCTTC
TRBJ2-1	TRBV5-4	TRBD1	many	CASSSDRGYKVYNEQFF	TGTGCCAGCAGCTCCGACAGGGGATACAAGGTTTACAATGAGCAGTTCTTC
TRBJ2-2	TRBV3-1	TRBD2	many	CASSLTSGGGNTGELFF	TGTGCCAGCAGCCTGACTAGCGGGGGGGGAAACACCGGGGAGCTGTTTTTT
TRBJ1-2	TRBV2	NA	many	CASSVKGNYGYTF	TGTGCCAGCAGTGTGAAAGGGAACTATGGCTACACCTTC
TRBJ2-6	TRBV20-1	NA	many	CSASRGFPLGANVLTF	TGCAGTGCTAGTCGGGGGTTCCCACTGGGGGCCAACGTCCTGACTTTC
TRBJ2-7	TRBV4-1	TRBD1	many	CASSLFRGTGRKNYEQYF	TGCGCCAGCAGCCTATTCAGAGGGACAGGGAGAAAAAACTACGAGCAGTACTTC
TRBJ2-3	TRBV6-1	TRBD1	many	CASRKDRGITDTQYF	TGTGCCAGCAGAAAGGACAGGGGAATCACAGATACGCAGTATTTT
TRBJ2-7	TRBV11-2	TRBD2	few	CASSSAGTTFEQYF	TGTGCCAGCAGCTCCGCCGGGACTACCTTCGAGCAGTACTTC
TRBJ2-5	TRBV29-1	NA	many	CSAAVAGQETQYF	TGCAGCGCCGCCGTCGCGGGGCAGGAGACCCAGTACTTC
TRBJ2-7	TRBV18	TRBD1	many	CASSPGTGVYEQYF	TGTGCCAGCTCACCTGGGACAGGAGTGTACGAGCAGTACTTC
TRBJ2-5	TRBV7-8	NA	many	CASRSTGPQTQYF	TGTGCCAGTCGCTCTACAGGGCCGCAGACCCAGTACTTC
TRBJ2-5	TRBV20-1	TRBD2	many	CSARDLREGLETQYF	TGCAGTGCTAGAGATTTGCGGGAGGGCCTTGAGACCCAGTACTTC
TRBJ1-5	TRBV6-6	TRBD1	many	CASNLGQGASQPQHF	TGTGCCAGCAATCTGGGACAGGGGGCGAGTCAGCCCCAGCATTTT
TRBJ2-1	TRBV20-1	NA	NA	CSARAGTLYNEQFF	TGCAGTGCTAGAGCCGGGACTCTCTACAATGAGCAGTTCTTC
TRBJ2-1	TRBV10-3	NA	many	CAISESRDNNEQFF	TGTGCCATCAGTGAGTCGAGGGACAACAATGAGCAGTTCTTC